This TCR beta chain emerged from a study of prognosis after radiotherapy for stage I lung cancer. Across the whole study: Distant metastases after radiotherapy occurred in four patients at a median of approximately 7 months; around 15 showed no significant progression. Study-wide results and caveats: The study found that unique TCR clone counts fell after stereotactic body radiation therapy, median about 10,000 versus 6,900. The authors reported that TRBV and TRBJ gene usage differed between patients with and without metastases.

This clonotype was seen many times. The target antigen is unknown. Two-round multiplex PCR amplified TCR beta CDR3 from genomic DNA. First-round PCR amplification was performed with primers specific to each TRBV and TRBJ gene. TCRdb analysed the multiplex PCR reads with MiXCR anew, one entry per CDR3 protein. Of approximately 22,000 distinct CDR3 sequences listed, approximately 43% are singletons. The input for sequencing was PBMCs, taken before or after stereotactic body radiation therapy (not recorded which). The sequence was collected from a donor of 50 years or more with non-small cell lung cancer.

In DNA, the CDR3 is TGTGCCAGCAGCCAAGGACAGTCTGGTGGAAACACCATATATTTT. Translating gives CASSQGQSGGNTIYF. This rearrangement joins TRBV3-1 to TRBJ1-3; possibly TRBD1 for D (5 bases). V gave up 1 base and J gave up 3 bases, with 10 bases separating them. The CDR3 runs to 15 residues. Germline V lookup: CDR1 LGHDT, CDR2 YNNKEL (reference sequence).